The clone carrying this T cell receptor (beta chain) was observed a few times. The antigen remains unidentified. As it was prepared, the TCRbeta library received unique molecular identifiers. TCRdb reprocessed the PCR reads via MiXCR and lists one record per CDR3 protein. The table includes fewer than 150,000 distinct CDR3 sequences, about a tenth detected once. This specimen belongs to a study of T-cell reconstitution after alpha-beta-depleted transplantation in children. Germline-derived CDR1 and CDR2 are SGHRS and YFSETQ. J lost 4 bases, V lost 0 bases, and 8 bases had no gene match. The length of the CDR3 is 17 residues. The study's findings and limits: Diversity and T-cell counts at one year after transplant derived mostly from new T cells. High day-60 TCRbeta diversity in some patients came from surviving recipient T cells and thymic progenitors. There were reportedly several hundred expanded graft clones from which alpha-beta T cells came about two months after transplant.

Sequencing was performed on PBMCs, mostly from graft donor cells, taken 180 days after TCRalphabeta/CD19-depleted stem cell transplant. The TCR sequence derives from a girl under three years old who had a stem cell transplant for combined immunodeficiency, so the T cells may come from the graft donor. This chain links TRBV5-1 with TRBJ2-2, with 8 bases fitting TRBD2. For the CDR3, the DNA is TGCGCCAGCAGCTTGGAGGGCTCGGGAGGGCTCACCGGGGAGCTGTTTTTT. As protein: CASSLEGSGGLTGELFF.